Shown below are 5 T cell receptor beta chains from a single sample sequenced in a study of T cells in Graves' hyperthyroidism and ophthalmopathy. TCR beta CDR3 sequences were amplified from RNA transcripts. First-round RT-PCR targeting the TCR CDR3 was performed with the HTBI primer set. TCRdb itself ran the multiplex PCR reads through MiXCR, one entry per CDR3 protein. This sample yields 360,000 or so distinct CDR3 sequences, of which 13% to 15% are seen a single time; roughly a fifth belongs to the top ten. Sample: blood. Receptors originate from a woman in her sixties or seventies with Graves' ophthalmopathy.

This clonotype was seen more than once but under ten times. This chain connects TRBV18 to TRBJ2-3; weak D call: TRBD1 (8 bases). The CDR3 extends over 17 amino acids. The ends were cut back, 6 bases at V and 3 bases at J, with 22 bases in the middle. Germline V gene data show CDR1 as KGHSH and CDR2 as LQKENI. The DNA for the CDR3 is TGTGCCAGCTCCCTCGGACAGGGAGGGACGGGAACAGATACGCAGTATTTT. As protein: CASSLGQGGTGTDTQYF.

This clonotype has at least ten counts. This rearrangement joins TRBV12-3 or TRBV12-4 to TRBJ2-3; the D is unclear. This CDR3 region has 14 residues. With 7 bases removed from V and 6 bases from J, the gap between germline ends came to 17 bases. DNA for the CDR3: TGTGCCAGCATCACATCAAGTAGTCTGGATACGCAGTATTTT. Encoded protein: CASITSSSLDTQYF.

The J gene is TRBJ2-2, the V gene TRBV6-2 or TRBV6-3; D uncertain. The CDR3 sequence is 13 residues long. Germline V gene data show CDR1 as MNHEY and CDR2 as SVGEGT. Trimming pared 8 bases from V and 1 base from J, leaving 8 bases between. DNA for the CDR3: TGTGCCAGCGGGCAGCTGAACACCGGGGAGCTGTTTTTT. Its protein product is CASGQLNTGELFF.

This clonotype was counted at least ten times. This chain connects TRBV11-1 to TRBJ2-3, with 11 nucleotides matching TRBD2. V lost 0 bases to trimming and J lost 6 bases; unmatched junction nucleotides: 5. From germline, CDR1 is SGHAT and CDR2 FQDESV (reference sequence). This CDR3 has 16 amino acids. CDR3 bases: TGTGCCAGCAGCTTAGCTAGCGGGAGGGCGGTGGATACGCAGTATTTT. Translated: CASSLASGRAVDTQYF.

V is TRBV2 and J is TRBJ1-5, with unresolved D. V lost 3 bases and J 3 bases, leaving 9 bases between the germline ends. Germline V lookup: CDR1 SNHLY, CDR2 FYNNEI. CDR3 size: 14 residues. The CDR3 spells CASSEGQANQPQHF. CDR3 nucleotide sequence: TGTGCCAGCAGTGAGGGTCAGGCCAATCAGCCCCAGCATTTT.